This TCR beta chain was identified in a study of shared clonotypes between healthy human individuals. From germline, CDR1 is MRHNA and CDR2 SNTAGT. The CDR3 length is 12 residues. V lost 3 bases to trimming and J lost 7 bases, with 7 bases between them. Method: immunoSEQ multiplex PCR; TCRdb's copy keeps in-frame clones and lacks some. This sample has 760,000 or so clones, with about 96% found just once. CD45RO-negative cells were positively selected for CCR7, leaving out terminally differentiated effector memory CD45RA+ cells. V and J are TRBV6-4 and TRBJ2-1, with no clear D. The sample comprised naive CD8+ T cells sorted from blood. The receptor comes from a young man in good health. The CDR3: CASSDWRNEQFF. Written as DNA, the CDR3 is TGTGCCAGCAGTGATTGGCGGAATGAGCAGTTCTTC.